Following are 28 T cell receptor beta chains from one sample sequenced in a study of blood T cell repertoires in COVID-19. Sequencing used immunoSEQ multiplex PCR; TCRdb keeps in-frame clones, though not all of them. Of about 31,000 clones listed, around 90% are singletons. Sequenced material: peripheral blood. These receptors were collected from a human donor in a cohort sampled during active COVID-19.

CDR3 residues: CASSTGTGSYYEQYV. The CDR3 DNA reads as TGTGCCAGCAGTACCGGGACAGGGTCCTACTACGAGCAGTACGTC. The chain links TRBV25-1 to TRBJ2-7, with TRBD1 matching over 9 bases. Losses at the gene ends were 5 bases for V and 3 bases for J; bases not matched to a gene: 8. Germline V lookup: CDR1 MGHDK, CDR2 SYGVNS. This CDR3 comprises 15 residues.

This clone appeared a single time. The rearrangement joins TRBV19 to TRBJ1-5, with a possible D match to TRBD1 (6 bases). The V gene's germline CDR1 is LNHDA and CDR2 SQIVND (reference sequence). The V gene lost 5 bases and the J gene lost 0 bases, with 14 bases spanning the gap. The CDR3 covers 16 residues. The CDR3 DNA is TGTGCCAGTAGTTGGACAGTTGCTTATAGCAATCAGCCCCAGCATTTT. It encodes CASSWTVAYSNQPQHF.

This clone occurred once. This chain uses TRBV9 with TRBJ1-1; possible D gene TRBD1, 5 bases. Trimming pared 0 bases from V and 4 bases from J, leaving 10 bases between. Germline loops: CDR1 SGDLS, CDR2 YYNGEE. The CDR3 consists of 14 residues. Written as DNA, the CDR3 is TGTGCCAGCAGCGTAGGAGGGGAGGGCACTGAAGCTTTCTTT. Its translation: CASSVGGEGTEAFF.

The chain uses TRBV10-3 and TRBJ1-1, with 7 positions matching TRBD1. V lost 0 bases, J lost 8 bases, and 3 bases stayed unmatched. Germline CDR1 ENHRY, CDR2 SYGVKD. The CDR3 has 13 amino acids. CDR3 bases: TGTGCCATCAGTGAGTCGGGACAGAACGAAGCTTTCTTT. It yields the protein CAISESGQNEAFF.

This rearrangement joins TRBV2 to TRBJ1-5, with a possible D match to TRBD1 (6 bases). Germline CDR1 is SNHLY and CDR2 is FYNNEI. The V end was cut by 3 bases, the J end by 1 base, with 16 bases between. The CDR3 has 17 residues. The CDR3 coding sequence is TGTGCCAGCAGTGAGTACAGGTGGGGGGGCAGCAATCAGCCCCAGCATTTT. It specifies CASSEYRWGGSNQPQHF.

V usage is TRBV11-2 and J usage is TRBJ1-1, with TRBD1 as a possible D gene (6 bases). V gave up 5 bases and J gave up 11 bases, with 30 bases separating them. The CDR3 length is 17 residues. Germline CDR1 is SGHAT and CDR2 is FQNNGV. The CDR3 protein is CASSEGRWGGADPKAFF. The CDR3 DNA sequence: TGTGCCAGCAGCGAGGGGAGGTGGGGGGGCGCCGACCCCAAGGCTTTCTTT.

DNA for the CDR3: TGTGCCAGCAGCTTCGACACAGGCCGCTATGGCTACACCTTC. Its translation: CASSFDTGRYGYTF. This chain joins TRBV5-5 and TRBJ1-2, with D possibly matching TRBD1 (5 bases). Germline assignment: CDR1 SGHKS and CDR2 YYEKEE (reference sequence). V dropped 2 bases and J dropped 4 bases, with 12 bases sitting between them. The CDR3 is 14 residues long.

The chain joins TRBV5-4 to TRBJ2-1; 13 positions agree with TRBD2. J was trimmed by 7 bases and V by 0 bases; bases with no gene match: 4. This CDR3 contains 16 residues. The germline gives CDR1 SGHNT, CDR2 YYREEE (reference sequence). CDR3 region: CASSLAQGLAGNEQFF. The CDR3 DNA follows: TGTGCCAGCAGCTTGGCCCAGGGACTAGCGGGGAATGAGCAGTTCTTC. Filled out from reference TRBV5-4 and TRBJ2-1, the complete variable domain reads ETGVTQSPTHLIKTRGQQVTLRCSSQSGHNTVSWYQQALGQGPQFIFQYYREEENGRGNFPPRFSGLQFPNYSSELNVNALELDDSALYLCASSLAQGLAGNEQFFGPGTRLTVL.

In nucleotides, the CDR3 is TGTGCCAGCAGGGTGTGGGACAGGGAAAAACTGTTTTTT. This gives the protein CASRVWDREKLFF. The chain employs TRBV12-3 or TRBV12-4 and TRBJ1-4, with 8 nucleotides matching TRBD1. The V gene end was trimmed by 6 bases and the J gene end by 8 bases; junction bases not matched to a gene: 5. The CDR3 runs 13 residues.

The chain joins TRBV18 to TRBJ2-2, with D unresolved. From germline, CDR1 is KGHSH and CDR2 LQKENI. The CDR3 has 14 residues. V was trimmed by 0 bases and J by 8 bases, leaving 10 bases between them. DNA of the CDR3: TGTGCCAGCTCACCACCGTCTACGGTAGGGGAGCTGTTTTTT. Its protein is CASSPPSTVGELFF.

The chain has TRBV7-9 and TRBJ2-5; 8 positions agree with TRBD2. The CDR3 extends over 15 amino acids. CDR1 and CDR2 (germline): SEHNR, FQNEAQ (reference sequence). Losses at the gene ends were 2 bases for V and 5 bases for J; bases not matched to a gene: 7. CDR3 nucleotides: TGTGCCAGCAGCTTAAATAGTCGGGAGGGGGAGACCCAGTACTTC. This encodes CASSLNSREGETQYF.

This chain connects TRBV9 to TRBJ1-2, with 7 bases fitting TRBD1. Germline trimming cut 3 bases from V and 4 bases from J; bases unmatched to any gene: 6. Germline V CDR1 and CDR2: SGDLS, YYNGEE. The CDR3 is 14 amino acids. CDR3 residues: CASSALRGPYGYTF. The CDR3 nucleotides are TGTGCCAGCAGCGCCCTTAGGGGGCCCTATGGCTACACCTTC.

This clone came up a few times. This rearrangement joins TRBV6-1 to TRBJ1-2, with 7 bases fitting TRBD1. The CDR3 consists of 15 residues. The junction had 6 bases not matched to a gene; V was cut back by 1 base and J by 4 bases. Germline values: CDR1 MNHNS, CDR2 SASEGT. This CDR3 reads CASSEGLQGTYGYTF. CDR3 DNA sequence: TGTGCCAGCAGTGAAGGGTTACAGGGGACCTATGGCTACACCTTC.

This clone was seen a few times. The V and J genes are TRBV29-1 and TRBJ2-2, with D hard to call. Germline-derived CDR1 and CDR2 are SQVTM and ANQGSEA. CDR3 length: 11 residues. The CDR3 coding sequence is TGCACCGCCCGCGACACCGGGGAGCTGTTTTTT. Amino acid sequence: CTARDTGELFF.

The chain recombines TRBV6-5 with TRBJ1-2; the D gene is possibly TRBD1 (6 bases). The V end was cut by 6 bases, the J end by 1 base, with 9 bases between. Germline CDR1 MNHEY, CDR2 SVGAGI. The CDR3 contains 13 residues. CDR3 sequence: CASRQGDNYGYTF. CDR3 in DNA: TGTGCCAGCAGACAGGGCGATAACTATGGCTACACCTTC.

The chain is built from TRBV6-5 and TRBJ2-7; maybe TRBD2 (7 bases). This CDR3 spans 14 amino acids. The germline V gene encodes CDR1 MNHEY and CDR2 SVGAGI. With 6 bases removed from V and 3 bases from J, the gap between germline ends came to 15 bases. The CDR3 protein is CASRGAGGLYEQYV. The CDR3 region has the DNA TGTGCCAGCAGAGGGGCCGGGGGGCTCTACGAGCAGTACGTC.

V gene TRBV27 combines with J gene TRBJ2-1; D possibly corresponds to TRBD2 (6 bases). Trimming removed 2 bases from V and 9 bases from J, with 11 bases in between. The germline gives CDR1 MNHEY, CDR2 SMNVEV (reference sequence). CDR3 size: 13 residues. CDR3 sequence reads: CASSLTGDREQFF. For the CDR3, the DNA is TGTGCCAGCAGTTTAACGGGGGATCGTGAGCAGTTCTTC.

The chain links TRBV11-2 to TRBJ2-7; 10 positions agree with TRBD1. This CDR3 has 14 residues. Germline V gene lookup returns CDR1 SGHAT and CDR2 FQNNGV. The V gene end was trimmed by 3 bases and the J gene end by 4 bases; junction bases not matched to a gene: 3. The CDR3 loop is CASSFGQGEYEQYV. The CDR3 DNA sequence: TGTGCCAGCAGCTTTGGACAGGGGGAGTACGAGCAGTACGTC.

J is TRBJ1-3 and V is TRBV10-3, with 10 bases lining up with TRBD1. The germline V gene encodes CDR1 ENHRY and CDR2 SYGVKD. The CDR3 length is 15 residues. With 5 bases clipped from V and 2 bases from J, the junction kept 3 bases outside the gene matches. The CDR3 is CAISMGQGTGNTIYF. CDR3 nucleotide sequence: TGTGCCATCAGTATGGGACAGGGGACTGGAAACACCATATATTTT.

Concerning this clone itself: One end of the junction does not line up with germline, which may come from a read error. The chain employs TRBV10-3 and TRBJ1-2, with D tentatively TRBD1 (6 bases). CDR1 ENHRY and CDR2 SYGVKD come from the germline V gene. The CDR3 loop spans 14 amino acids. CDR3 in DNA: TGTGCCATCAGTGATCCTTTGACCCCCGACAGGATCCCCTTC. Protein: CAISDPLTPDRIPF.

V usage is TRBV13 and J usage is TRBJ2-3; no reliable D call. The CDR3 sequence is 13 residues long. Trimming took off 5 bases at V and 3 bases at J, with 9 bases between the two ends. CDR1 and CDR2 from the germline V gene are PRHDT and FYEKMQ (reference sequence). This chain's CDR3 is CASSPPLTDTQYF. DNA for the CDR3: TGTGCCAGCAGCCCCCCCTTGACAGATACGCAGTATTTT.

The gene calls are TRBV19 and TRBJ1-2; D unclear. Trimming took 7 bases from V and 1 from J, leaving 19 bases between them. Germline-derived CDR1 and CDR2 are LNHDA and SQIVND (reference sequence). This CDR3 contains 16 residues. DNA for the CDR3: TGTGCCAGTAAGGTCCAAGGAGCCGATCTTAACTATGGCTACACCTTC. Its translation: CASKVQGADLNYGYTF. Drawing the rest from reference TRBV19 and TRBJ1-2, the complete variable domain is DGGITQSPKYLFRKEGQNVTLSCEQNLNHDAMYWYRQDPGQGLRLIYYSQIVNDFQKGDIAEGYSVSREKKESFPLTVTSAQKNPTAFYLCASKVQGADLNYGYTFGSGTRLTVV.

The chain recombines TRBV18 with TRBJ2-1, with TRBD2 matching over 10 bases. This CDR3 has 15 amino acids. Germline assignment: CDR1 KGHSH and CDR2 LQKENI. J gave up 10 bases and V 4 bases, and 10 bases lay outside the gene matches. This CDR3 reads CASSLSAGGPGEQFF. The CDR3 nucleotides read TGTGCCAGCTCACTCTCAGCGGGAGGGCCAGGGGAGCAGTTCTTC.

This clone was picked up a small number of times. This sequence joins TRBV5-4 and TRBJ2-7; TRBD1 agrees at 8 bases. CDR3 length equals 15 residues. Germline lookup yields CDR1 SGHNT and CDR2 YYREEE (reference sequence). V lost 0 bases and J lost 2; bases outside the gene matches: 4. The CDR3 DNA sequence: TGTGCCAGCAGCTTGGGACAGGGGACCACCTACGAGCAGTACGTC. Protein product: CASSLGQGTTYEQYV.

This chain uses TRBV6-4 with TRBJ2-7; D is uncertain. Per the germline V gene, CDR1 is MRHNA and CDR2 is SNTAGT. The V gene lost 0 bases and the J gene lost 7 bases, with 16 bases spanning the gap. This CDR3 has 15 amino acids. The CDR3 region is CASSDSTIRGWEQYV. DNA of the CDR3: TGTGCCAGCAGTGACTCTACTATCCGAGGTTGGGAGCAGTACGTC.

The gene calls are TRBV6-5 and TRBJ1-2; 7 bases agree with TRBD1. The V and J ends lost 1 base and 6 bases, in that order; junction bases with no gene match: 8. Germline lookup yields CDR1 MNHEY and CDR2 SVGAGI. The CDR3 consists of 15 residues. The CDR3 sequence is CASSYLWRQGDGYTF. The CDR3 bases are TGTGCCAGCAGTTACTTGTGGCGACAGGGCGATGGCTACACCTTC.

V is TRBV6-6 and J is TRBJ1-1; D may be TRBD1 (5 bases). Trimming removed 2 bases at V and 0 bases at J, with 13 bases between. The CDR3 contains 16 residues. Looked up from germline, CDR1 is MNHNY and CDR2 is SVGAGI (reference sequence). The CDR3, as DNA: TGTGCCAGCAGTTACCCCCTTGGGGGGATGAACACTGAAGCTTTCTTT. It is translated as CASSYPLGGMNTEAFF.

DNA of the CDR3: TGTGCCAGCAGCGTGGGCCCGGAGACTTTTAACTATGGCTACACCTTC. Its protein is CASSVGPETFNYGYTF. V and J are TRBV5-6 and TRBJ1-2; D remains unclear. The CDR3 is 16 amino acids. Germline CDR1 and CDR2: SGHDT and YYEEEE. Trimming shortened V by 4 bases and J by 1 base, and 17 bases separated the two germline ends.